This T cell receptor beta chain was identified in a study of blood T cell repertoires in COVID-19. Study-level background: Acute-phase and convalescent COVID-19 samples originated in the United States, Italy and Spain. Nucleic acid was either cDNA or gDNA, and it came from T cells, B-cell-depleted T cells, or PBMCs.

Those enrolled in Seattle joined during active infection and were followed longitudinally afterward. Per the original data handling: The assay estimated nucleated cells by amplifying reference gene primers. The repertoire was sequenced with immunoSEQ multiplex PCR; TCRdb's copy has only in-frame clones and lacks some. V, J and clone size are taken as reported in that table, and D and trimming were inferred from the DNA itself. Of roughly 380,000 clones listed, around 91% are singletons. What was sequenced was peripheral blood. The receptor's source is a woman aged 40 to 50 with COVID-19, enrolled during active disease.

This chain's CDR3 is CASSWTGDKPQHF. The DNA for the CDR3 is TGTGCCAGCAGTTGGACAGGGGATAAGCCCCAGCATTTT. The rearrangement uses TRBV6-5 and TRBJ1-5, with 9 bases fitting TRBD1. The CDR3 has 13 amino acids. The junction had 3 bases not matched to a gene; V was cut back by 4 bases and J by 8 bases. Germline CDR1 reads MNHEY; CDR2 reads SVGAGI.